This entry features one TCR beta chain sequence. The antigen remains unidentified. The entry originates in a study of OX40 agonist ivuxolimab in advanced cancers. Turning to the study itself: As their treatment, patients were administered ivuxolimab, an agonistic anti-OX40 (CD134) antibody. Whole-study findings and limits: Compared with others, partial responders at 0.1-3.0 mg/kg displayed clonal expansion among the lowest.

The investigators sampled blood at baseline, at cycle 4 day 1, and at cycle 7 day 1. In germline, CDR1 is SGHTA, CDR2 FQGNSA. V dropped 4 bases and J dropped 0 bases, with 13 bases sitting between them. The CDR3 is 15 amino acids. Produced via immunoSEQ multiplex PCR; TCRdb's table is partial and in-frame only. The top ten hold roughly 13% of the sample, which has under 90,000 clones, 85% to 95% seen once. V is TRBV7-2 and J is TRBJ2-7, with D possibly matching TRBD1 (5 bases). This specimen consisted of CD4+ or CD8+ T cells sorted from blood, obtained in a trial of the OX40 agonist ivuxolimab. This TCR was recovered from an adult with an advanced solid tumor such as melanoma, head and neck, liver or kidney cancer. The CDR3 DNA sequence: TGTGCCAGCAGCTCCGCGGACAACCCCTCCTACGAGCAGTACTTC. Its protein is CASSSADNPSYEQYF.